The T cell receptor beta chain under discussion was sequenced for a study of patients and donors after allogeneic stem cell transplantation. MiXCR, run by TCRdb on the RT-PCR reads, gives a single entry per CDR3 protein. The table lists about a million distinct CDR3 sequences, about a sixth of them singletons. Material: blood, either unsorted or a sorted T cell fraction (not recorded which). The sequence was collected from a human donor who was either an allogeneic HSCT recipient or a stem cell or donor lymphocyte infusion donor (not recorded which). It is not recorded whose cells these are; they may come from a transplant donor.

The DNA of the CDR3 is TGTGCCAGCAGCCAAGTGTGGAGAAAGGACAACGAGCAGTACTTC. Protein sequence: CASSQVWRKDNEQYF. The chain carries TRBV3-1 and TRBJ2-7, with D possibly matching TRBD1 (5 bases). Trimming shortened V by 1 base and J by 5 bases, and 15 bases separated the two germline ends. The CDR3 is 15 amino acids. The V gene's germline CDR1 is LGHDT and CDR2 YNNKEL (reference sequence).